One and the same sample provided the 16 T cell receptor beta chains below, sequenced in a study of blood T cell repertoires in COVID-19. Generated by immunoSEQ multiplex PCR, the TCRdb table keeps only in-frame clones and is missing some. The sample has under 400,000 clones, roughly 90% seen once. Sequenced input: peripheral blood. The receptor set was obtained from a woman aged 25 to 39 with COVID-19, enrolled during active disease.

CDR3 nucleotide sequence: TGTGCCATCCGGACTAGCGGCCTCACAGATACGCAGTATTTT. It is translated as CAIRTSGLTDTQYF. The rearrangement joins TRBV28 to TRBJ2-3, with 10 bases that match TRBD2. The CDR3 consists of 14 residues. CDR1 and CDR2 (germline): MDHEN, SYDVKM. The V gene end was trimmed by 10 bases and the J gene end by 2 bases; junction bases not matched to a gene: 6.

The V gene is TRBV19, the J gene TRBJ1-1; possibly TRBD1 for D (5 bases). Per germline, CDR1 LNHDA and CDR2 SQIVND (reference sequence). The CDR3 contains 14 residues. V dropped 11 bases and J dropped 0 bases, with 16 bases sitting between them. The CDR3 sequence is CASTAGEMNTEAFF. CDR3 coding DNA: TGTGCCTCCACGGCGGGGGAAATGAACACTGAAGCTTTCTTT.

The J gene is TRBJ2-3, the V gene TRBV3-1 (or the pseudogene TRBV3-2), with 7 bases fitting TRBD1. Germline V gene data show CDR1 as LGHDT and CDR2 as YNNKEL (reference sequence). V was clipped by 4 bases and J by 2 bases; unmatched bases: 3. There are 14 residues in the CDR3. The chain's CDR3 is CASSLTGATDTQYF. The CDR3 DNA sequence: TGTGCCAGCAGCCTAACAGGGGCCACAGATACGCAGTATTTT.

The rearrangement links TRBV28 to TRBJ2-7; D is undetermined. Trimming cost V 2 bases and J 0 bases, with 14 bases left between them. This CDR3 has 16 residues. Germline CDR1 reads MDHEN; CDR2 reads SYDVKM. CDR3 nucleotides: TGTGCCAGCAGTTTACTCTCCCCTGAACTCTCCTACGAGCAGTACTTC. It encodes CASSLLSPELSYEQYF.

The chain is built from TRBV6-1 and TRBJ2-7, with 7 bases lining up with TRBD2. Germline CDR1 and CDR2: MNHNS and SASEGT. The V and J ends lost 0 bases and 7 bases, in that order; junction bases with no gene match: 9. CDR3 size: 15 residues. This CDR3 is CASSEARAGLWEQYF. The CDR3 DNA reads TGTGCCAGCAGTGAAGCAAGAGCGGGACTGTGGGAGCAGTACTTC.

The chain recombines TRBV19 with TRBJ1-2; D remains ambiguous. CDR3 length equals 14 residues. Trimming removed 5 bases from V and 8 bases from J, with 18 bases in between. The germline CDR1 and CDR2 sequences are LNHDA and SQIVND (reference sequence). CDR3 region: CASSPTDGPGGYTF. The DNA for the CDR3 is TGTGCCAGTAGTCCGACGGACGGTCCGGGAGGCTACACCTTC.

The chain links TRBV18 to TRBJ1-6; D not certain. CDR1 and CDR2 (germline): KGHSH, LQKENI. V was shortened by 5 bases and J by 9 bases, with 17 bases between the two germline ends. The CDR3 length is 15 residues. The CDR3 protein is CASSEDGGRSSPLHF. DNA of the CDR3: TGTGCCAGCTCAGAGGACGGAGGACGAAGTTCACCCCTCCACTTT.

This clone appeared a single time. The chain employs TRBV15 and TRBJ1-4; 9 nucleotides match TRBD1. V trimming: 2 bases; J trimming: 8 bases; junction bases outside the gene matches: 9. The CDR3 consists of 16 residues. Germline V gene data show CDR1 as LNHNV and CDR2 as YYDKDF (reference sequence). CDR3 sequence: CATSRKGQGLSEKLFF. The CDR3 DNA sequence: TGTGCCACCAGCAGAAAGGGACAGGGTTTAAGCGAAAAACTGTTTTTT.

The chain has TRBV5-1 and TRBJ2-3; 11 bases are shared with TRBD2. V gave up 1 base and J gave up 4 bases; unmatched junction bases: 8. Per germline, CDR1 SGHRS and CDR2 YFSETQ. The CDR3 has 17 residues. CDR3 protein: CASSLFSGRAVADTQYF. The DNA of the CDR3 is TGCGCCAGCAGCTTGTTTAGCGGGAGGGCCGTAGCAGATACGCAGTATTTT.

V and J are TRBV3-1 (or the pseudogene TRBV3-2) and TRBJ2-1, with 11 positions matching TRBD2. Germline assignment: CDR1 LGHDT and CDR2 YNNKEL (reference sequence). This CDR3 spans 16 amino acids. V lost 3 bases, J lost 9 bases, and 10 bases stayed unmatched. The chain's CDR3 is CASSQVAGGPMGEQFF. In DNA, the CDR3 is TGTGCCAGCAGCCAGGTAGCGGGAGGGCCTATGGGTGAGCAGTTCTTC.

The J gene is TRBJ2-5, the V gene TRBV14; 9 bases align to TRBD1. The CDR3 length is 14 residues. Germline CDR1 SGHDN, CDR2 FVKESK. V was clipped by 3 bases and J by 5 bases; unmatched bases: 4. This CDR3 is CASSQTGGWETQYF. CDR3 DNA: TGTGCCAGCAGCCAGACAGGGGGTTGGGAGACCCAGTACTTC.

The CDR3 loop is CASSSGKRNEKLFF. In nucleotides, the CDR3 is TGTGCCAGCAGTTCCGGGAAGCGGAATGAAAAACTGTTTTTT. The chain recombines TRBV6-6 with TRBJ1-4; the D is unclear. The CDR3 consists of 14 residues. Trimming shortened V by 4 bases and J by 5 bases, and 11 bases separated the two germline ends. Germline CDR1 and CDR2: MNHNY and SVGAGI (reference sequence).

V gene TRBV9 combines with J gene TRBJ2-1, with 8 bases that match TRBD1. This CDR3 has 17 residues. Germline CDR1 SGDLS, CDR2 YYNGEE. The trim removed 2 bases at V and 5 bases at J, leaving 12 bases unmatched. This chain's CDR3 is CASSVDPAGGMHNEQFF. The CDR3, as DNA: TGTGCCAGCAGCGTTGACCCCGCAGGGGGCATGCACAATGAGCAGTTCTTC.

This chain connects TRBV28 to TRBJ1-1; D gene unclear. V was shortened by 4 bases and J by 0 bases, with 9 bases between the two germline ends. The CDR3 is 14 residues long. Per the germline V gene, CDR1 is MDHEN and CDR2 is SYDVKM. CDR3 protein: CASSSGSMNTEAFF. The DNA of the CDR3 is TGTGCCAGCAGTTCAGGATCCATGAACACTGAAGCTTTCTTT.

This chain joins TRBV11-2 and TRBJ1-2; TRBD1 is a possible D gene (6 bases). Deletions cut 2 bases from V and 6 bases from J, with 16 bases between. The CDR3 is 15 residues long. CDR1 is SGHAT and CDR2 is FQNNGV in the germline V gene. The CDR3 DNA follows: TGTGCCAGCAGCTTAAGGGGGGGCTTACGGGATGGCTACACCTTC. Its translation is CASSLRGGLRDGYTF.

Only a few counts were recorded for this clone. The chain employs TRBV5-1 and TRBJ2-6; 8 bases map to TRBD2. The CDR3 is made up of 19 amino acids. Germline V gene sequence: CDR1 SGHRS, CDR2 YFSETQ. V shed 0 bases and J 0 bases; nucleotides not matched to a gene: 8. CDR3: CASSLERGGRSSGANVLTF. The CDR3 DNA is TGCGCCAGCAGCTTGGAGCGGGGCGGGAGGAGCTCTGGGGCCAACGTCCTGACTTTC.